Listed here is a single T cell receptor (beta chain). Its antigen is not known. This record comes from a study of CD8 T cells in Susac syndrome. Study-wide results and caveats: Within total CD8+ repertoires, sixteen Susac-specific public clones were found, and within CD8+ TEMRA repertoires, 4 or 5.

RNA, at 0.5 to 1 ug, was reverse transcribed with random hexamers. TCRdb ran MiXCR on the immunoSEQ multiplex PCR reads and lists one entry per CDR3 protein. The sample records some 75,000 distinct CDR3 sequences, roughly 92% being singletons. Material: CD8+ T cells from PBMCs. The receptor was derived from a human donor with Susac syndrome.

The CDR3 DNA reads TGTGCCAGCAGCTTAGCGGGGACAGCCCGTTTAAGCTCCTACAATGAGCAGTTCTTC. It specifies CASSLAGTARLSSYNEQFF. The V and J genes are TRBV7-8 and TRBJ2-1; 7 bases match TRBD1. Germline loops: CDR1 SGHVS, CDR2 FQNEAQ. The CDR3 has 19 residues. Trimming cost V 0 bases and J 0 bases; bases outside gene matches: 11.